One sample yielded the 18 T cell receptor beta chains listed below, sequenced in a study of blood T cells in healthy people across ages. Together with a sample-barcoded 5' primer, a J-beta primer mix was included in a second PCR lasting 7 to 11 cycles. In TCRdb, the 5' RACE reads were re-called with MiXCR into one record per CDR3 protein. Of 1.5 million to 2 million distinct CDR3 sequences detected, approximately 50% appear once; the ten largest clones hold approximately 2.1%. The sample taken for sequencing was blood. The receptor set was obtained from a woman between 40 and 50 years old in good health.

The J gene is TRBJ2-5, the V gene TRBV5-8; D is perhaps TRBD1 (6 bases). Germline CDR1 SGHTS, CDR2 YDEGEE. The germline V and J ends were trimmed by 2 bases and 11 bases, with 19 bases remaining between them. The CDR3 covers 14 residues. CDR3 amino acids: CASSFRARGNEQYF. The CDR3 bases are TGTGCCAGCAGCTTTAGAGCCAGGGGAAATGAGCAGTACTTC.

The chain couples TRBV20-1 to TRBJ1-5; 8 bases agree with TRBD1. Trimming took 3 bases from V and 2 from J; bases not matched to a gene: 6. This CDR3 is 15 amino acids long. Germline-derived CDR1 and CDR2 are DFQATT and SNEGSKA (reference sequence). The CDR3 region is CSASGRGRRNQPQHF. CDR3 DNA: TGCAGTGCTAGCGGCAGGGGGCGTCGCAATCAGCCCCAGCATTTT.

The rearrangement links TRBV10-3 to TRBJ2-7, with 7 bases matching TRBD2. Unmatched junction bases numbered 9, after V lost 0 bases and J lost 7 bases. CDR1 is ENHRY and CDR2 is SYGVKD in the germline V gene. The length of the CDR3 is 15 residues. CDR3 amino acids: CAISESGLESNEQYF. In nucleotides, the CDR3 is TGTGCCATCAGTGAGTCAGGACTAGAGAGCAATGAGCAGTACTTC.

In regard to this clonotype: A much larger clone differs from this one at a single base, so this may be a read error. V gene TRBV6-1 combines with J gene TRBJ2-1, with 9 bases lining up with TRBD2. V lost 3 bases to trimming and J lost 6 bases; unmatched junction nucleotides: 3. The CDR3 consists of 14 residues. Germline CDR1 reads MNHNS; CDR2 reads SASEGT. DNA of the CDR3: TGTGCCAGCAGTGATAGCGGGGGTTGCAATGAGCAGTTCTTC. Its translation: CASSDSGGCNEQFF.

The genes are TRBV29-1 and TRBJ2-5; the D gene is possibly TRBD1 (6 bases). Between the trimmed V and J ends, which lost 4 bases and 4 bases, there was a span of 22 bases. In germline, CDR1 is SQVTM, CDR2 ANQGSEA. The CDR3 has 16 amino acids. CDR3 amino acids: CSVVPLNDRRRETQYF. In DNA form, the CDR3 reads TGCAGCGTTGTGCCCTTAAACGACAGGAGGAGAGAGACCCAGTACTTC.

This chain links TRBV25-1 with TRBJ1-5; D may be TRBD1 (5 bases). This CDR3 is built from 14 residues. V was cut by 4 bases and J by 4 bases, with 11 bases left in between. In germline, CDR1 is MGHDK, CDR2 SYGVNS. As DNA, the CDR3 is TGTGCCAGCAGTGCCTCAGGGATTAATCAGCCCCAGCATTTT. This codes for CASSASGINQPQHF.

This clonotype was seen a few times. The chain joins TRBV7-2 to TRBJ2-7, with 10 nucleotides matching TRBD2. With 5 bases clipped from V and 1 base from J, the junction kept 5 bases outside the gene matches. This CDR3 region has 15 residues. Germline CDR1 SGHTA, CDR2 FQGNSA. The CDR3 spells CASSPAGGWSYEQYF. The CDR3 DNA follows: TGTGCCAGCAGCCCAGCGGGGGGGTGGTCCTACGAGCAGTACTTC.

The sample holds a few counts of this clonotype. The rearrangement links TRBV6-2 or TRBV6-3 to TRBJ2-1; 9 nucleotides line up with TRBD1. This CDR3 is built from 15 residues. V shed 0 bases and J 10 bases; nucleotides not matched to a gene: 7. Germline lookup yields CDR1 MNHEY and CDR2 SVGEGT. In nucleotides, the CDR3 is TGTGCCAGCAGTTACTCGAAATACAGGGGGCAAGAGCAGTTCTTC. This encodes CASSYSKYRGQEQFF.

The chain has TRBV20-1 and TRBJ2-5; D gene unclear. CDR3 length: 16 residues. V gave up 0 bases and J gave up 4 bases, with 18 bases separating them. CDR1 is DFQATT and CDR2 is SNEGSKA in the germline V gene (reference sequence). CDR3 nucleotides: TGCAGTGCTAGAGATCCTGGGTCCCCTTTCGGAGAGACCCAGTACTTC. It encodes CSARDPGSPFGETQYF.

Concerning this clonotype: Its ends do not fully match the called genes, so a read error is possible. The chain combines TRBV27 with TRBJ2-1; 7 nucleotides agree with TRBD2. This CDR3 has 15 residues. CDR1 and CDR2 from the germline V gene are MNHEY and SMNVEV (reference sequence). The CDR3 region is CTSSLSLAAYNEQFF. DNA of the CDR3: TGTACCAGCAGTTTAAGTCTAGCGGCTTACAATGAGCAGTTCTTC.

The chain carries TRBV7-2 and TRBJ2-1; the D gene could be TRBD1 or TRBD2 (6 bases each). Trimming took 1 base from V and 7 from J, leaving 11 bases between them. Germline V gene sequence: CDR1 SGHTA, CDR2 FQGNSA. The CDR3 is 14 residues long. This CDR3 is CASSLVGGWNEQFF. CDR3 nucleotides: TGTGCCAGCAGCTTAGTGGGGGGCTGGAATGAGCAGTTCTTC.

The chain uses TRBV20-1 and TRBJ1-5; D unresolved. CDR1 and CDR2 (germline): DFQATT, SNEGSKA (reference sequence). This CDR3 is built from 12 residues. Trimming took 4 bases from V and 5 from J, leaving 9 bases between them. DNA for the CDR3: TGCAGTGCTACCTGGGAAGATCAGCCCCAGCATTTT. Amino acids: CSATWEDQPQHF.

CDR3 sequence reads: CASSQDLTVSTNEKLFF. The DNA for the CDR3 is TGTGCCAGCAGCCAAGATCTAACGGTCTCCACTAATGAAAAACTGTTTTTT. This chain links TRBV4-2 with TRBJ1-4; D unresolved. This CDR3 spans 17 amino acids. CDR1 and CDR2 from the germline V gene are LGHNA and YNFKEQ. Trimming pared 0 bases from V and 2 bases from J, leaving 13 bases between.

The chain employs TRBV7-2 and TRBJ2-1; no definite D call. This CDR3 is built from 15 residues. The ends were cut back, 7 bases at V and 6 bases at J, with 19 bases in the middle. CDR1 and CDR2 from the germline V gene are SGHTA and FQGNSA. CDR3: CASTRSQILSNEQFF. The CDR3 DNA is TGTGCCAGCACCCGTTCGCAGATCCTGTCCAATGAGCAGTTCTTC.

A single count supports this clonotype. The chain couples TRBV10-2 to TRBJ2-1; D is unresolved. Germline V gene lookup returns CDR1 WSHSY and CDR2 SAAADI. Trimming pared 7 bases from V and 4 bases from J, leaving 14 bases between. The CDR3 runs 14 residues. CDR3 region: CASTRVETYNEQFF. CDR3 DNA sequence: TGCGCCAGCACTCGGGTAGAAACTTACAATGAGCAGTTCTTC.

The CDR3 spells CASSLFPGEFENEQFF. CDR3 nucleotides: TGTGCCAGCAGCTTGTTTCCAGGGGAGTTCGAGAATGAGCAGTTCTTC. The chain carries TRBV5-6 and TRBJ2-1, with D perhaps matching TRBD1 (6 bases). CDR1 and CDR2 (germline): SGHDT, YYEEEE. CDR3 length: 16 residues. The ends were cut back, 1 base at V and 7 bases at J, with 18 bases in the middle.

CDR3 in amino acids: CAIRDGQGETQYF. The CDR3 DNA follows: TGTGCCATCAGAGATGGACAGGGAGAGACCCAGTACTTC. The V call is TRBV10-3, the J call TRBJ2-5; 8 bases are a match to TRBD1. The ends lost 6 bases at V and 4 bases at J; junction bases unmatched: 4. CDR3 size: 13 residues. The germline V gene encodes CDR1 ENHRY and CDR2 SYGVKD.

This sequence joins TRBV3-1 and TRBJ2-1, with 8 positions matching TRBD2. Germline V gene sequence: CDR1 LGHDT, CDR2 YNNKEL (reference sequence). CDR3 size: 14 residues. Unmatched junction bases numbered 5, after V lost 0 bases and J lost 10 bases. Here the CDR3 DNA reads TGTGCCAGCAGCCAAGATTGGACTAGCTTGGAGCAGTTCTTC. This encodes CASSQDWTSLEQFF.